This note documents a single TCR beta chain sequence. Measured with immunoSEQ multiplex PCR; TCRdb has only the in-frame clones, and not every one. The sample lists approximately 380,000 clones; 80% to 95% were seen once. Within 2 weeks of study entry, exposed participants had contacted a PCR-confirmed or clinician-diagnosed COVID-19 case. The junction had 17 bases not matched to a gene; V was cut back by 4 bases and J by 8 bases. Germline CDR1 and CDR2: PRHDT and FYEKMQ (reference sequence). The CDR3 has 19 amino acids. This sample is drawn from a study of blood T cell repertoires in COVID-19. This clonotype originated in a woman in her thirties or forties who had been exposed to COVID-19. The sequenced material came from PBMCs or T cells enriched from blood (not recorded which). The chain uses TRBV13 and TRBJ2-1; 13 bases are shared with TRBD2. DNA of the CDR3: TGTGCCAGCAGCTCGAGGTATCGAGGGACTAGCGGGAATAGGCATGAGCAGTTCTTC. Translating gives CASSSRYRGTSGNRHEQFF.